This T cell receptor (beta chain) emerged from a study of blood T cells in healthy people across ages. With a J-beta primer mix and a sample-barcoded 5' primer, a second PCR ran 7 to 11 cycles. In TCRdb, the 5' RACE reads were re-called with MiXCR into one record per CDR3 protein. Among about 380,000 distinct CDR3 sequences listed, over 45% were seen once. Study-level findings and limits: Donor CMV status was unknown, possibly confounding expanded clonotype changes. Naive T cell percentage showed a strong correlation with the diversity of TCR beta.

As concerns this clonotype: Its antigen remains unidentified.

The CDR3 loop spans 12 amino acids. Trimming pared 8 bases from V and 4 bases from J, leaving 14 bases between. Germline-derived CDR1 and CDR2 are SQVTM and ANQGSEA. Specimen: blood. The chain joins TRBV29-1 to TRBJ1-2; a possible D gene is TRBD1 (5 bases). The receptor was isolated from a man in his sixties in good health. The chain's CDR3 is CSTGTLFYGYTF. For the CDR3, the DNA is TGCAGCACGGGGACGCTCTTCTATGGCTACACCTTC.